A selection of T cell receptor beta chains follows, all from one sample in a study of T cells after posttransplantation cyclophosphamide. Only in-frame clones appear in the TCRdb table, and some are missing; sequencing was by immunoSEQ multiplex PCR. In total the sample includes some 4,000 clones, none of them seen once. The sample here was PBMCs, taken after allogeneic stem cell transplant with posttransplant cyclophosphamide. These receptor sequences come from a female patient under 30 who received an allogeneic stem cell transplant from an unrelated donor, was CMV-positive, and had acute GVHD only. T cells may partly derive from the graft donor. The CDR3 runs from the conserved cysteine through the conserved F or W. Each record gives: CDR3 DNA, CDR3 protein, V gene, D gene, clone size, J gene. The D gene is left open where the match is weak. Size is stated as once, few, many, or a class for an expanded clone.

TGTGCCAGCAGCTTAGATCGAGCGGGAGACTCATCGGGGACGCAGTATTTT,CASSLDRAGDSSGTQYF,TRBV11-3,TRBD2,many,TRBJ2-3
TGTGCCAGCAGCGCTAGACTAGAGTCCGGGGAGCTGTTTTTT,CASSARLESGELFF,TRBV2,-,many,TRBJ2-2
TGTGCCAGCACTCCCCCCGGGACAGGGGCCTACGAGCAGTACTTC,CASTPPGTGAYEQYF,TRBV6-5,TRBD1,many,TRBJ2-7
TGTGCCTGGAGCCCACACAGGGGAGCGCAGTATTTT,CAWSPHRGAQYF,TRBV30,TRBD1,many,TRBJ2-3
TGTGCCAGCAGTAAGACTAGCGGACCAGGGTCCAAAAACATTCAGTACTTC,CASSKTSGPGSKNIQYF,TRBV9,TRBD2,many,TRBJ2-4
TGTGCCAGCAGGATCGACAGTTTTGGCAATCAGCCCCAGCATTTT,CASRIDSFGNQPQHF,TRBV6-5,-,medium-sized,TRBJ1-5
TGCAGCGTCAGGGGATGGACCGGGGAGCTGTTTTTT,CSVRGWTGELFF,TRBV29-1,-,many,TRBJ2-2
TGTGCCAGCAGTCCCCGGACTAGCGACTACGAGCAGTACTTC,CASSPRTSDYEQYF,TRBV27,TRBD2,few,TRBJ2-7
TGTGCCAGCAGTAGAGGACTAGCGGGAGGGCGAGAGACCCAGTACTTC,CASSRGLAGGRETQYF,TRBV7-2,TRBD2,few,TRBJ2-5
TGTGCCAGCAGCTGGACTAGCGGGAGGCTCTACGAGCAGTACTTC,CASSWTSGRLYEQYF,TRBV6-5,TRBD2,few,TRBJ2-7
TGTGCCAGCAGCCCTGCCGGTAGGAGGAACCAAGAGACCCAGTACTTC,CASSPAGRRNQETQYF,TRBV7-7,-,many,TRBJ2-5
TGTGCCAGCAGTTTAACTAGCGGGAGCCAAGAGACCCAGTACTTC,CASSLTSGSQETQYF,TRBV27,TRBD2,many,TRBJ2-5
TGTGCCAGCAGTTCAACCACAGGGGCCGGCTCCCATGAAAAACTGTTTTTT,CASSSTTGAGSHEKLFF,TRBV7-9,TRBD1,medium-sized,TRBJ1-4
TGTGCCAGTAGAACCTTAGGGGGGGGAGACGGCTACACCTTC,CASRTLGGGDGYTF,TRBV19,-,many,TRBJ1-2
TGTGCCTGGGGGGTCGGGGAGGGAACTGAAGCTTTCTTT,CAWGVGEGTEAFF,TRBV30,-,many,TRBJ1-1
TGTGCCAGCAAATCCCCCACAGGGACAGATACGCAGTATTTT,CASKSPTGTDTQYF,TRBV25-1,-,many,TRBJ2-3
TGTGCCAGCACGCTTACAGTATTCTCTGGAAACACCATATATTTT,CASTLTVFSGNTIYF,TRBV6-1,-,medium-sized,TRBJ1-3
TGTGCCAGCAGTTACGCCCGGACAGGGACCAAAAACATTCAGTACTTC,CASSYARTGTKNIQYF,TRBV6-5,TRBD1,many,TRBJ2-4
TGTGCCAGCAGCGAAAGAGGGACAGGGGTCCACGAGCAGTACTTC,CASSERGTGVHEQYF,TRBV7-6,TRBD1,many,TRBJ2-7
TGTGCCAGCATCCGAGGCCCAACCGGCTCCGGGGAGCTGTTTTTT,CASIRGPTGSGELFF,TRBV6-1,-,many,TRBJ2-2
TGTGCCACTCCCCCTGCCCGGAGACCGGGGATCACAGATACGCAGTATTTT,CATPPARRPGITDTQYF,TRBV5-8,-,many,TRBJ2-3
TGCAGCGTTGTAGGTACAGGGGGCCTAGTGGGGGAGCAGTACTTC,CSVVGTGGLVGEQYF,TRBV29-1,TRBD1,medium-sized,TRBJ2-7
TGTGCCTGGGACGCAACAGGTGGCGAGCAGTACTTC,CAWDATGGEQYF,TRBV30,-,many,TRBJ2-7